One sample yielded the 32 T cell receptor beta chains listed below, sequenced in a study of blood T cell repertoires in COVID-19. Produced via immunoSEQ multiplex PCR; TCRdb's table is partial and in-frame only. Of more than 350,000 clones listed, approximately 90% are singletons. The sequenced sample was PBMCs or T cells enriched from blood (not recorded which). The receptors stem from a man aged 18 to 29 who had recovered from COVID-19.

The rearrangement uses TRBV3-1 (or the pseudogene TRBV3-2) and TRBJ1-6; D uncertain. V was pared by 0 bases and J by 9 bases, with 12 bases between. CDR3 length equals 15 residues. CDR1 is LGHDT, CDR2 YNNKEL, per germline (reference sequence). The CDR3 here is CASSQEELLGSPLHF. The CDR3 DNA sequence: TGTGCCAGCAGCCAAGAAGAACTGCTTGGTTCACCCCTCCACTTT.

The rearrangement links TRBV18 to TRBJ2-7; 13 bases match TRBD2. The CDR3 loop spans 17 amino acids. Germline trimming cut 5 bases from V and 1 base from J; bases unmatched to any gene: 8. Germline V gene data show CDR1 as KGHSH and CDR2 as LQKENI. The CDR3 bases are TGTGCCAGCTCAGAAAGGACTAGCGGGAGTGGTTCCTACGAGCAGTACTTC. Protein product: CASSERTSGSGSYEQYF.

CDR3 in DNA: TGCGCCAGCAGTCAATTACCCCCGGACACTGAAGCTTTCTTT. It yields the protein CASSQLPPDTEAFF. The rearrangement uses TRBV23-1 and TRBJ1-1; D is uncertain. TRBV23-1 carries the ORF label, with uncertain function. V dropped 1 base and J dropped 3 bases, with 9 bases sitting between them. There are 14 residues in the CDR3.

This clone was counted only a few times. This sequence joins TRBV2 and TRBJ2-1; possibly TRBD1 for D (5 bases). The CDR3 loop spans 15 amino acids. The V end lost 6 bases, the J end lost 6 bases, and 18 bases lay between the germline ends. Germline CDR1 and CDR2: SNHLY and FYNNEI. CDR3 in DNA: TGTGCCAGCAGGACCAGGGCGACCTACGGCAATGAGCAGTTCTTC. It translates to CASRTRATYGNEQFF.

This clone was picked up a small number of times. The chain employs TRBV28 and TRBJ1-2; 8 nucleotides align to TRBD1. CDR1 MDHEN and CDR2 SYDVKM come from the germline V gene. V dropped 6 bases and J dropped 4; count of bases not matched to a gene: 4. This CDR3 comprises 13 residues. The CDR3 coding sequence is TGTGCCAGCAGCGGGACAGGCCGCTATGGCTACACCTTC. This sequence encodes CASSGTGRYGYTF.

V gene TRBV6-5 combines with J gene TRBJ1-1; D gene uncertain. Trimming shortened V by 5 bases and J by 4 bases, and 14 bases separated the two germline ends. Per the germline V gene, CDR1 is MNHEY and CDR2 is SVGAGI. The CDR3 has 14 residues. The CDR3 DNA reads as TGTGCCAGCAGTCCCTTACTCTTGAGCACTGAAGCTTTCTTT. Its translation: CASSPLLLSTEAFF.

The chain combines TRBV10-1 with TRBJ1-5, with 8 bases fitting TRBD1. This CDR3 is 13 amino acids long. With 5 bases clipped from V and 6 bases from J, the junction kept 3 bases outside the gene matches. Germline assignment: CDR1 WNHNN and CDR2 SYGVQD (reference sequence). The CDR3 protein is CASSPGQGQPQHF. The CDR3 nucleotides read TGCGCCAGCAGTCCAGGACAGGGTCAGCCCCAGCATTTT.

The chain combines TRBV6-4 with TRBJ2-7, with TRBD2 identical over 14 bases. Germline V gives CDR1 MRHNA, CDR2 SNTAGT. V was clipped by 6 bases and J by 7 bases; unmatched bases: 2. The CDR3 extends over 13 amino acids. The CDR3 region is CASRTSGRVEQYF. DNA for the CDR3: TGTGCCAGCAGGACTAGCGGGAGGGTAGAGCAGTACTTC.

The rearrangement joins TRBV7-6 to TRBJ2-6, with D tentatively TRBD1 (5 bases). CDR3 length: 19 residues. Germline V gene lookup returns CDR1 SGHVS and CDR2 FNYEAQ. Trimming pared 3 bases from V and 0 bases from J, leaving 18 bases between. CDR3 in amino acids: CASSLWSGAAASGANVLTF. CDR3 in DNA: TGTGCCAGCAGCTTGTGGAGTGGGGCAGCCGCCTCTGGGGCCAACGTCCTGACTTTC.

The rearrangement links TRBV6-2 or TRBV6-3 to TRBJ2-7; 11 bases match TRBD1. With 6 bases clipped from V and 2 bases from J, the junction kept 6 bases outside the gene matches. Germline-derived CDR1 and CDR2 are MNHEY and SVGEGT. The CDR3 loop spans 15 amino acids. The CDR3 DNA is TGTGCCAGCAGCATAGGGACAGGGGGAGCCTACGAGCAGTACTTC. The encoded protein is CASSIGTGGAYEQYF.

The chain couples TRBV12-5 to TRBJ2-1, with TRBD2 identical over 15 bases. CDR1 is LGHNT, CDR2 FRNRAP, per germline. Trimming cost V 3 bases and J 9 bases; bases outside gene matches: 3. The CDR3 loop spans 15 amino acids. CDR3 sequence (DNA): TGTGCTAGTGGTTTAGGGGGACTAGCGGGAGGTGAGCAGTTCTTC. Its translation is CASGLGGLAGGEQFF.

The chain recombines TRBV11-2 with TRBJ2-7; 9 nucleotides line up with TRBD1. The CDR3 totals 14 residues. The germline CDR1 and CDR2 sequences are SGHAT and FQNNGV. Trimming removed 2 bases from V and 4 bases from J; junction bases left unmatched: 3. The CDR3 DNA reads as TGTGCCAGCAGCTTAACAGGGACAGGGTACGAGCAGTACTTC. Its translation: CASSLTGTGYEQYF.

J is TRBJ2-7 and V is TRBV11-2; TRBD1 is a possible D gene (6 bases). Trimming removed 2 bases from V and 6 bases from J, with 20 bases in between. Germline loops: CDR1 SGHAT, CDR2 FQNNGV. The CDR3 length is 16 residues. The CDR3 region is CASSLIETGRFGEQYF. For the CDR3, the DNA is TGTGCCAGCAGCTTAATCGAGACAGGTCGATTCGGCGAGCAGTACTTC.

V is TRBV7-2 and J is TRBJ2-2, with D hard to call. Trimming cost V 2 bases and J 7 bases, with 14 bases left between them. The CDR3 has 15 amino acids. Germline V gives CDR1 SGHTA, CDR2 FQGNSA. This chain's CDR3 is CASSLSTYGVGELFF. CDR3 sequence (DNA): TGTGCCAGCAGCTTATCGACCTACGGAGTCGGGGAGCTGTTTTTT.

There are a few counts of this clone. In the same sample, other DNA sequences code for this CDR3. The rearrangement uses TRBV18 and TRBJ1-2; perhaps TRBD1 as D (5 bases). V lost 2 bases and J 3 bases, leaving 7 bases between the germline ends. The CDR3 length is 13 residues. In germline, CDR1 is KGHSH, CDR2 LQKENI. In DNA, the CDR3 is TGTGCCAGCTCACCAGACAGAGACTATGGCTACACCTTC. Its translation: CASSPDRDYGYTF.

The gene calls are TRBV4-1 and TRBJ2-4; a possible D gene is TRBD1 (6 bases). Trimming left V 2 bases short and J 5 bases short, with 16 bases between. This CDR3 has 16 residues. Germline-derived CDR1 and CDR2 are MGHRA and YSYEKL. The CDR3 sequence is CASSQLLRSGENIQYF. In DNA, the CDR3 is TGCGCCAGCAGCCAATTGCTACGGTCAGGGGAAAACATTCAGTACTTC.

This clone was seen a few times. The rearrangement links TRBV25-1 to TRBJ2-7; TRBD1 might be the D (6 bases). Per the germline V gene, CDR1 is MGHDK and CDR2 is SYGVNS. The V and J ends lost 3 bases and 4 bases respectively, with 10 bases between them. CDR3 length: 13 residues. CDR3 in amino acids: CASSEGRGYEQYF. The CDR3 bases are TGTGCCAGCAGTGAGGGCAGGGGTTACGAGCAGTACTTC.

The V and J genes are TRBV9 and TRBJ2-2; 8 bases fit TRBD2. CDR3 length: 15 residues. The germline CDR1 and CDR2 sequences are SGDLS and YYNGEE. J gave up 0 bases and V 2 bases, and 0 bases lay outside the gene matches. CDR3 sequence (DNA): TGTGCCAGCAGCGTTAGCGGGGCGAACACCGGGGAGCTGTTTTTT. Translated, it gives CASSVSGANTGELFF.

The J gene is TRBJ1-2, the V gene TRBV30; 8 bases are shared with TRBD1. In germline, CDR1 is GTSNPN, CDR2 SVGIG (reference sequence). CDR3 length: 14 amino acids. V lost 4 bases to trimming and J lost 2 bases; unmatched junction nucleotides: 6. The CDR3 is CAWNYPGGNYGYTF. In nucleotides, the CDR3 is TGTGCCTGGAATTACCCAGGGGGCAACTATGGCTACACCTTC.

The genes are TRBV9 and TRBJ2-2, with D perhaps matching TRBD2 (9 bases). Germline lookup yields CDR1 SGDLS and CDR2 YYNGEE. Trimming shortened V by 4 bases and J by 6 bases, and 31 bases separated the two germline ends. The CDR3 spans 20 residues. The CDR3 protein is CASSPRTGRREGETAGELFF. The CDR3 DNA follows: TGTGCCAGCAGCCCACGGACAGGGCGGCGGGAGGGTGAAACCGCCGGGGAGCTGTTTTTT.

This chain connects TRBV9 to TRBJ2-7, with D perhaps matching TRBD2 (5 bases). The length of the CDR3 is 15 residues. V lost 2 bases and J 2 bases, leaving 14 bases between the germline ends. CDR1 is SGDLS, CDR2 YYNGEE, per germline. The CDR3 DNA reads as TGTGCCAGCAGCGTGATGGGAGACTATACCTACGAGCAGTACTTC. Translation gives CASSVMGDYTYEQYF.

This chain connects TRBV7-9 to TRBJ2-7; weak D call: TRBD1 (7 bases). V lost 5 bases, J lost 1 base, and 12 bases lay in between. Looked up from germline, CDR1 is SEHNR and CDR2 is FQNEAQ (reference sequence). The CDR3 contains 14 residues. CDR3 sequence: CASSPGGISYEQYF. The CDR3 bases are TGTGCCAGCAGCCCAGGGGGGATTTCCTACGAGCAGTACTTC.

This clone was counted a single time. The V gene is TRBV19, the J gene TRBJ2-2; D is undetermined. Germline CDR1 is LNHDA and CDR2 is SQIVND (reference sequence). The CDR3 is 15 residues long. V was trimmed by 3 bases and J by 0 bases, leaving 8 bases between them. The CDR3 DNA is TGTGCCAGTAGTATCGGGTTTACGAACACCGGGGAGCTGTTTTTT. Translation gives CASSIGFTNTGELFF.

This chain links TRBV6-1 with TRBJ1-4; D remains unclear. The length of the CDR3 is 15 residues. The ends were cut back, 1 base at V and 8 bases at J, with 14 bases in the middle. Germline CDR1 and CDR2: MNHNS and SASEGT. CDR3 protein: CASSEGLAPIEKLFF. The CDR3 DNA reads TGTGCCAGCAGTGAAGGTCTGGCACCGATAGAAAAACTGTTTTTT.

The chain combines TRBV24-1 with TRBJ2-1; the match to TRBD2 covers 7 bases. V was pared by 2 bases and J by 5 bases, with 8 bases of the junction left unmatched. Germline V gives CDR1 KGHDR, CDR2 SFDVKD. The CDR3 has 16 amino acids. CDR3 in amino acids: CATSDSRTSFNNEQFF. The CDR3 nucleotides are TGTGCCACCAGTGATTCCCGGACTAGTTTTAACAATGAGCAGTTCTTC.

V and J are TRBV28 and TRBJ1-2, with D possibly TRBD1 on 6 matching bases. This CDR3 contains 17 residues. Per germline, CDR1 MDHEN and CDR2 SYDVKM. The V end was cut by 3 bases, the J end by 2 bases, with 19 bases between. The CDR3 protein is CASSLSALGGQNYGYTF. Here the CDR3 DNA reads TGTGCCAGCAGTTTGAGCGCCTTGGGGGGGCAGAACTATGGCTACACCTTC.

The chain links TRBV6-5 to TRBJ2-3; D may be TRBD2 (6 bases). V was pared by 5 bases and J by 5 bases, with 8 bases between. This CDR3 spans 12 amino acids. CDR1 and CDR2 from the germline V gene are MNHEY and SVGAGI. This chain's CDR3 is CASSRGGDTQYF. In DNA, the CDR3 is TGTGCCAGCAGTCGGGGAGGAGATACGCAGTATTTT.

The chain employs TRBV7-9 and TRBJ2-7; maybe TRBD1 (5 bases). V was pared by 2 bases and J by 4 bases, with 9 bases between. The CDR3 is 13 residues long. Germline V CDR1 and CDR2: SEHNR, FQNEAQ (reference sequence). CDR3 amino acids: CASSLTDSYEQYF. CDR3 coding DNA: TGTGCCAGCAGCTTAACAGACAGTTACGAGCAGTACTTC.

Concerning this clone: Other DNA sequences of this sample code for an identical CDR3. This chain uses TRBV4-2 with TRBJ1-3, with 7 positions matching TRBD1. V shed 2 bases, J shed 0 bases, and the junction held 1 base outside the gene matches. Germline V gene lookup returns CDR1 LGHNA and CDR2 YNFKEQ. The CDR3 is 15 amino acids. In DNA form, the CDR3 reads TGTGCCAGCAGCCAACGGACAGGCTCTGGAAACACCATATATTTT. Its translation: CASSQRTGSGNTIYF.

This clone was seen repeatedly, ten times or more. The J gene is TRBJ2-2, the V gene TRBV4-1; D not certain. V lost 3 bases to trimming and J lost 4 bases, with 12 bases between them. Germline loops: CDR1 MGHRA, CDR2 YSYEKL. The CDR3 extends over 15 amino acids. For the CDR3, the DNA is TGCGCCAGCAGCCAGCCGTTTGGGCGCACCGGGGAGCTGTTTTTT. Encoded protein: CASSQPFGRTGELFF.

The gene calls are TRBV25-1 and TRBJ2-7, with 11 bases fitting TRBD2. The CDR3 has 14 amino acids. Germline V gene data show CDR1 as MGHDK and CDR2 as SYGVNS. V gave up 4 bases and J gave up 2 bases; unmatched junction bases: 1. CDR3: CASSGSGRAYEQYF. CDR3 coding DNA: TGTGCCAGCAGTGGTAGCGGGAGGGCCTACGAGCAGTACTTC.

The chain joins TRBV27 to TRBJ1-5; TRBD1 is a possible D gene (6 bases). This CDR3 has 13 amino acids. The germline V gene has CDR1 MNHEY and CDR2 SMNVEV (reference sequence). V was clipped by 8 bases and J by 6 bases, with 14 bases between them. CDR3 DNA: TGTGCCAGCGGTCTCGGGACAATTCAGCCCCAGCATTTT. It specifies CASGLGTIQPQHF.